The subject of this entry is one TCR beta chain. This record comes from a study of blood T cell repertoires in COVID-19. Study-level background: Spain, Italy and the United States supplied samples that represented acute and convalescent COVID-19. Nucleic acid was either cDNA or gDNA, and it came from T cells, B-cell-depleted T cells, or PBMCs.

Original analysis: Amplified reference gene primers provided the basis for estimating nucleated cell counts. TCRdb's table, derived via immunoSEQ multiplex PCR, lists solely in-frame clones and lacks some. Clonal size and the V and J genes are those of that table, whereas D and trimming came from the DNA. The sample has around 160,000 clones; 88% are singletons. The germline V gene has CDR1 KGHSH and CDR2 LQKENI. V was clipped by 5 bases and J by 4 bases, with 12 bases between them. The CDR3 has 14 amino acids. The rearrangement links TRBV18 to TRBJ2-1; TRBD1 might be the D (6 bases). Sequenced: peripheral blood. This TCR derives from a human donor in a cohort sampled during active COVID-19. The CDR3 coding sequence is TGTGCCAGCTCAGCAGGGACATTTTACAATGAGCAGTTCTTC. Translated, it gives CASSAGTFYNEQFF.